This record covers a single T cell receptor beta chain. The specificity of this receptor is unknown. No base quality values were provided; no much bigger clone lies one nucleotide off. Libraries were prepared through RT-PCR. Sequencer: Illumina HiSeq 2500. TCRdb cleaned the public reads at Q25 with fastp, built clones with MiXCR and kept in-frame beta chains. Entries that share a CDR3 protein sequence are merged under the most common genes and DNA. The sample table contains over 650,000 distinct CDR3 sequences; only one count was recorded for approximately 17% of them. The biggest ten clones account for roughly 11% of the sample. The record originates from a study of response to subunit inactivated influenza vaccine (dated by TCRdb to 2016 to 2018). Regarding the study in general: Deep quantitative profiling of the T cell receptor repertoire was used in the study to follow responses to a trivalent subunit inactivated influenza vaccine.

The full study reports these points: It was suggested by the authors that each seasonal influenza vaccination may recruit only a limited number of new T cells.

Sequenced material: PBMCs from blood, taken 4 to 6 days after vaccination. The receptor was derived from a man in his forties or fifties who received an inactivated influenza vaccine. Donor details come from another sample of the same person, matched by shared clones.

CDR3 region: CASSLDQTSFKQFF. The nucleotide sequence is given as TGCGCCAGCAGCTTGGACCAGACTAGTTTTAAGCAGTTCTTC. This receptor chain uses TRBV5-1 and TRBJ2-1; the D segment could be TRBD2, given 6 matching bases. Trimming at the junction amounts to 0 bases on V and 11 bases on J, and the germline ends lie 15 bases apart. For CDR1 and CDR2, the germline V gene lists SGHRS and YFSETQ. The CDR3 numbers 14 residues from cysteine through phenylalanine. Just the 42-base CDR3 DNA is kept, in frame starting at base 1.